The rows below give T cell receptor beta chains drawn from one sample of a study of shared clonotypes between healthy human individuals. This table comes from immunoSEQ multiplex PCR, and its TCRdb copy is limited to in-frame clones, with some not included. The data show around 2.3 million clones, 90% to 96% seen once. The material sequenced was naive CD4+ T cells sorted from blood. The receptors stem from a young man in good health. Each CDR3 is given with its conserved first and last residue. Fields, in order: clone size, D gene, V gene, J gene, CDR3 protein, CDR3 DNA. The D gene is left open where the match is weak. Some rows mark clone size as missing; the rest say once, few, many or name a class of expanded clone.

>-|TRBD1|TRBV10-3|TRBJ2-1
CAISPGQGNNEQFF
TGTGCCATCAGCCCGGGACAGGGGAACAATGAGCAGTTCTTC
>few|-|TRBV6-1|TRBJ1-3
CASYGGGGNTIYF
TGTGCCAGCTACGGCGGAGGGGGAAACACCATATATTTT
>-|-|TRBV4-1|TRBJ1-5
CASSQDPGIQPQHF
TGCGCCAGCAGCCAAGATCCGGGGATTCAGCCCCAGCATTTT
>-|-|TRBV30|TRBJ2-5
CAWGRSETQYF
TGTGCCTGGGGACGTAGCGAGACCCAGTACTTC
>-|-|TRBV11-2|TRBJ2-2
CASSFSWPRVTGELFF
TGTGCCAGCAGCTTTTCATGGCCGAGGGTCACCGGGGAGCTGTTTTTT
>-|-|TRBV7-2|TRBJ1-2
CASSETANYGYTF
TGTGCCAGCAGCGAGACGGCAAACTATGGCTACACCTTC
>once|-|TRBV2|TRBJ2-7
CASSEANRADYYEQYF
TGTGCCAGCAGTGAAGCAAATAGGGCAGATTACTACGAGCAGTACTTC
>once|TRBD2|TRBV10-1|TRBJ2-3
CASTSGSIGDTQYF
TGCGCCAGCACGAGCGGGAGTATCGGAGATACGCAGTATTTT
>-|-|TRBV5-1|TRBJ2-1
CASSLGPGQGTYNEQFF
TGCGCCAGCAGCTTGGGGCCGGGACAAGGAACATACAATGAGCAGTTCTTC
>-|-|TRBV7-2|TRBJ1-1
CASSLMDPKAFF
TGTGCCAGCAGCCTAATGGACCCGAAAGCTTTCTTT
>-|TRBD1|TRBV7-9|TRBJ1-6
CASSFGQVTSSYNSPLHF
TGTGCCAGCAGCTTTGGACAGGTTACTAGCTCCTATAATTCACCCCTCCACTTT
>-|-|TRBV6-5|TRBJ1-2
CASSSSGAGYTF
TGTGCCAGCAGTTCCTCAGGGGCGGGCTACACCTTC
>-|TRBD1|TRBV6-5|TRBJ1-4
CASSYDRASGEKLFF
TGTGCCAGCAGTTACGACAGGGCCTCCGGGGAAAAACTGTTTTTT
>-|-|TRBV7-6|TRBJ1-1
CASSPYYMNTEAFF
TGTGCCAGCAGCCCCTACTATATGAACACTGAAGCTTTCTTT
>-|TRBD2|TRBV25-1|TRBJ2-6
CASSGTSGRASGANVLTF
TGTGCCAGCAGTGGGACTAGCGGGAGGGCCTCTGGGGCCAACGTCCTGACTTTC
>-|-|TRBV2|TRBJ1-6
CASSSRTDNNSPLHF
TGTGCCAGCAGTTCCCGGACGGACAATAATTCACCCCTCCACTTT
>-|-|TRBV7-2|TRBJ2-7
CASSSGQSQSYEQYF
TGTGCCAGCAGCTCCGGACAGTCTCAATCCTACGAGCAGTACTTC
>-|TRBD2|TRBV9|TRBJ2-7
CASSVGTSGSEQYF
TGTGCCAGCAGCGTAGGGACTAGCGGGAGCGAGCAGTACTTC
>-|-|TRBV30|TRBJ2-3
CAWSVRRGSEGTQYF
TGTGCCTGGAGTGTACGGCGGGGCTCGGAAGGTACGCAGTATTTT
>-|-|TRBV14|TRBJ2-5
CASSQLGGVETQYF
TGTGCCAGCAGCCAACTCGGCGGGGTGGAGACCCAGTACTTC
>-|TRBD1|TRBV5-8|TRBJ2-5
CASRITGVPAQYF
TGTGCCAGCAGAATCACAGGGGTTCCGGCCCAGTACTTC
>once|-|TRBV11-3|TRBJ2-2
CASSLITSGELFF
TGTGCCAGCAGCTTGATCACTAGCGGGGAGCTGTTTTTT
>-|-|TRBV14|TRBJ1-2
CASSQSQKGNYGYTF
TGTGCCAGCAGCCAAAGCCAGAAGGGGAACTATGGCTACACCTTC
>-|TRBD2|TRBV5-1|TRBJ2-7
CASSLVAGGPYEQYF
TGCGCCAGCAGCTTGGTGGCGGGGGGCCCTTACGAGCAGTACTTC
>once|-|TRBV14|TRBJ2-3
CASSRARQFTDTQYF
TGTGCCAGCAGCCGAGCTAGACAGTTCACAGATACGCAGTATTTT
>-|-|TRBV5-4|TRBJ1-2
CASSLGQFNYGYTF
TGTGCCAGCAGCTTGGGGCAATTTAACTATGGCTACACCTTC
>once|-|TRBV30|TRBJ1-5
CAWSENRDQPQHF
TGTGCCTGGAGTGAGAACAGGGATCAGCCCCAGCATTTT
>-|-|TRBV30|TRBJ2-5
CAPISQETQYF
TGTGCCCCGATTTCTCAAGAGACCCAGTACTTC
>-|TRBD1|TRBV23-1|TRBJ2-1
CASSQFETGGEKNEQFF
TGCGCCAGCAGTCAATTCGAAACAGGGGGCGAGAAAAATGAGCAGTTCTTC
>-|-|TRBV28|TRBJ1-5
CASSSQGRVQPQHF
TGTGCCAGCAGTTCTCAGGGTAGGGTACAGCCCCAGCATTTT
>-|TRBD1|TRBV11-2|TRBJ2-7
CASSLASGTGIYEQYF
TGTGCCAGCAGCTTAGCTTCAGGGACAGGGATTTACGAGCAGTACTTC
>-|-|TRBV7-3|TRBJ1-1
CASSEDSNTEAFF
TGTGCCAGCAGCGAAGACTCGAACACTGAAGCTTTCTTT
>once|TRBD1|TRBV29-1|TRBJ2-5
CSVAQGARETQYF
TGCAGCGTTGCACAGGGGGCTAGGGAGACCCAGTACTTC
>-|TRBD2|TRBV11-3|TRBJ2-1
CASSLVAGATYNEQFF
TGTGCCAGCAGCTTAGTGGCGGGAGCCACCTACAATGAGCAGTTCTTC
>-|TRBD1|TRBV27|TRBJ1-2
CASSPRTGLTNYGYTF
TGTGCCAGCAGCCCCCGGACAGGGTTGACTAACTATGGCTACACCTTC
>-|-|TRBV4-3|TRBJ2-2
CASTPGTNTGELFF
TGCGCCAGCACCCCAGGGACGAACACCGGGGAGCTGTTTTTT
>once|TRBD2|TRBV29-1|TRBJ2-1
CSVESPSGRNNEQFF
TGCAGCGTTGAATCGCCTAGCGGGAGAAACAATGAGCAGTTCTTC
>once|-|TRBV30|TRBJ2-1
CAWSPGDKHNEQFF
TGTGCCTGGAGCCCCGGGGACAAACACAATGAGCAGTTCTTC
>once|TRBD1|TRBV11-2|TRBJ2-7
CASSGQGNAYEQYF
TGTGCCAGCTCGGGACAGGGAAACGCCTACGAGCAGTACTTC
>-|TRBD2|TRBV2|TRBJ2-2
CASRGDSGLTGELFF
TGTGCCAGCAGGGGGGATAGCGGGCTTACCGGGGAGCTGTTTTTT
>-|-|TRBV11-2|TRBJ2-2
CASSPRSGAGELFF
TGTGCCAGCAGTCCCAGAAGCGGTGCAGGGGAGCTGTTTTTT
>once|TRBD2|TRBV30|TRBJ2-7
CAWNPGLGGKHEQYF
TGTGCCTGGAACCCAGGGTTGGGGGGGAAACACGAGCAGTACTTC
>-|-|TRBV9|TRBJ2-5
CASSVGAGLETQYF
TGTGCCAGCAGCGTAGGAGCAGGGCTGGAGACCCAGTACTTC
>-|-|TRBV7-2|TRBJ2-7
CASSSSTEQYF
TGTGCCAGCAGCTCCAGTACCGAGCAGTACTTC
>-|TRBD1|TRBV4-1|TRBJ1-2
CASSFTGGPLYGYTF
TGCGCCAGCAGCTTTACAGGGGGACCTCTTTATGGCTACACCTTC
>-|-|TRBV9|TRBJ2-7
CASAPGMGLLYEQYF
TGTGCCAGCGCCCCGGGGATGGGACTCTTATACGAGCAGTACTTC
>-|-|TRBV28|TRBJ2-2
CASSEGLFSGQRTGELFF
TGTGCCAGCAGTGAGGGGCTCTTTTCTGGACAGCGCACCGGGGAGCTGTTTTTT
>-|TRBD2|TRBV20-1|TRBJ2-1
CSAKRDHEQFF
TGCAGTGCAAAGCGGGACCATGAGCAGTTCTTC
>-|-|TRBV13|TRBJ2-1
CASSLRRGSYNEQFF
TGTGCCAGCAGCTTAAGACGGGGCTCCTACAATGAGCAGTTCTTC
>-|-|TRBV7-3|TRBJ2-5
CASSPRGAAQETQYF
TGTGCCAGCAGCCCCCGAGGAGCGGCCCAAGAGACCCAGTACTTC
>-|TRBD2|TRBV2|TRBJ2-7
CASTLAGPLSEQYF
TGTGCCAGCACCCTAGCGGGTCCCCTCTCCGAGCAGTACTTC